Listed below are T cell receptor beta chains from one sample, sequenced in a study of shared clonotypes between healthy human individuals. Generated by immunoSEQ multiplex PCR, the TCRdb table keeps only in-frame clones and is missing some. Of almost 700,000 clones listed, just over 90% are singletons. Sequenced sample: naive CD8+ T cells sorted from blood. The receptor source for this set is a man aged 30 to 39 in good health. Each CDR3 is given with its conserved first and last residue. D genes are given only for firm matches. Clone size is stated in some rows and not others, as once, few, many or a class when expanded.

d_call	clone_size	j_call	v_call	cdr3_aa	cdr3_nt
-	-	TRBJ2-1	TRBV9	CASSAGGRDREQFF	TGTGCCAGCAGCGCCGGCGGCCGCGACCGGGAGCAGTTCTTC
TRBD2	few	TRBJ2-7	TRBV27	CASDPQRGGRTYEQYF	TGTGCCAGCGATCCCCAACGGGGCGGGAGGACCTACGAGCAGTACTTC
-	-	TRBJ1-1	TRBV28	CASSLGVGAFF	TGTGCCAGCAGTTTGGGGGTTGGGGCTTTCTTT
-	-	TRBJ2-1	TRBV6-1	CASSDASRAYNEQFF	TGTGCCAGCAGTGACGCCTCTAGGGCCTACAATGAGCAGTTCTTC
-	-	TRBJ2-7	TRBV11-2	CASSLVPGPAYEQYF	TGTGCCAGCAGCTTAGTCCCAGGCCCGGCCTACGAGCAGTACTTC
-	-	TRBJ2-3	TRBV19	CASSIEGSSDTQYF	TGTGCCAGTAGTATTGAGGGAAGCTCAGATACGCAGTATTTT
-	-	TRBJ1-2	TRBV7-9	CASSEGPEMTYGYTF	TGTGCCAGCAGCGAAGGACCCGAAATGACATATGGCTACACCTTC
TRBD2	-	TRBJ2-1	TRBV9	CASSVDGREVSQFF	TGTGCCAGCAGCGTAGACGGGCGGGAGGTATCGCAGTTCTTC
TRBD1	-	TRBJ1-1	TRBV28	CASSLGDSAYEAFF	TGTGCCAGCAGTTTAGGGGACAGTGCTTATGAAGCTTTCTTT
TRBD2	-	TRBJ2-7	TRBV7-6	CASSTPTGHSASGGYEQYF	TGTGCCAGCAGCACCCCGACAGGCCACTCGGCTAGCGGGGGGTACGAGCAGTACTTC
TRBD2	-	TRBJ2-7	TRBV5-3	CARSLLWGGRRSYEQYF	TGTGCCAGAAGCCTGCTTTGGGGCGGGAGGAGATCCTACGAGCAGTACTTC
TRBD1	-	TRBJ2-7	TRBV7-9	CASSSYPSTGHYEQYF	TGTGCCAGCAGCTCCTACCCCTCGACAGGGCATTACGAGCAGTACTTC
-	-	TRBJ2-7	TRBV11-2	CASSSDHAEMYF	TGTGCCAGCAGCTCGGACCATGCCGAGATGTACTTC
TRBD2	-	TRBJ2-1	TRBV15	CATSRDLGGDSIGAYEQFF	TGTGCCACCAGCAGAGATCTGGGGGGGGATTCGATCGGAGCGTATGAGCAGTTCTTC
-	once	TRBJ2-5	TRBV6-5	CASSYSGSGETQYF	TGTGCCAGCAGTTACAGTGGGAGCGGAGAGACCCAGTACTTC
-	-	TRBJ2-3	TRBV11-2	CASSLGVGDGDTQYF	TGTGCCAGCAGCTTAGGGGTGGGAGATGGGGATACGCAGTATTTT
TRBD2	-	TRBJ2-7	TRBV5-1	CASSPGLAYEQYF	TGCGCCAGCAGCCCGGGACTAGCCTACGAGCAGTACTTC
-	-	TRBJ2-5	TRBV6-5	CASSYMSGLTGAQYF	TGTGCCAGCAGTTACATGTCAGGGTTAACGGGGGCCCAGTACTTC
-	-	TRBJ1-1	TRBV5-1	CASSLPEDTEAFF	TGCGCCAGCAGCTTGCCGGAGGACACTGAAGCTTTCTTT
TRBD2	-	TRBJ2-1	TRBV27	CASSSGLAGNNEQFF	TGTGCCAGCAGTTCGGGACTAGCGGGAAACAATGAGCAGTTCTTC
-	-	TRBJ2-7	TRBV4-3	CASSQDTIYTVYEQYF	TGCGCCAGCAGCCAAGATACTATCTACACTGTCTACGAGCAGTACTTC
TRBD2	-	TRBJ2-3	TRBV9	CASSLGTSVDTQYF	TGTGCCAGCAGCCTTGGGACTAGCGTAGATACGCAGTATTTT
-	-	TRBJ2-1	TRBV7-9	CASSLGGSGQFF	TGTGCCAGCAGCTTAGGGGGCTCTGGGCAGTTCTTC
-	-	TRBJ2-7	TRBV5-4	CASSLAAGSYEQYF	TGTGCCAGCAGCTTGGCGGCGGGGTCCTACGAGCAGTACTTC
TRBD1	-	TRBJ2-1	TRBV4-1	CASRRTGSNEQFF	TGCGCCAGCAGGAGGACAGGTTCTAATGAGCAGTTCTTC
-	-	TRBJ2-1	TRBV27	CASSRGNEQFF	TGTGCCAGCAGCAGGGGCAATGAGCAGTTCTTC
-	-	TRBJ2-5	TRBV10-1	CASSESWGLAKETQYF	TGCGCCAGCAGTGAGTCTTGGGGCCTAGCGAAAGAGACCCAGTACTTC
-	-	TRBJ2-7	TRBV2	CASGRGDTSYEQYF	TGTGCCAGCGGTCGAGGGGACACCTCCTACGAGCAGTACTTC
TRBD1	-	TRBJ1-1	TRBV6-5	CASRDAWTGVDEAFF	TGTGCCAGCAGGGATGCTTGGACAGGGGTGGATGAAGCTTTCTTT
-	-	TRBJ1-2	TRBV7-2	CASRPGTYGYTF	TGTGCCAGCAGACCCGGAACCTATGGCTACACCTTC
TRBD1	-	TRBJ2-7	TRBV4-1	CASSQDRSTYEQYF	TGCGCCAGCAGCCAGGACAGGTCAACCTACGAGCAGTACTTC
-	-	TRBJ2-7	TRBV7-2	CASSFGAYEQYF	TGTGCCAGCAGCTTCGGGGCTTACGAGCAGTACTTC
-	-	TRBJ2-2	TRBV7-3	CASKGTTNTGELFF	TGTGCCAGCAAAGGGACCACGAACACCGGGGAGCTGTTTTTT
-	once	TRBJ2-2	TRBV7-9	CASSPGPNTGELFF	TGTGCCAGCAGCCCGGGACCAAACACCGGGGAGCTGTTTTTT
-	-	TRBJ1-1	TRBV9	CASSVDTTYTEAFF	TGTGCCAGCAGCGTAGATACCACGTACACTGAAGCTTTCTTT
-	-	TRBJ2-1	TRBV11-2	CASSFRGRSYDEQFF	TGTGCCAGCAGCTTCCGGGGGCGTTCGTACGATGAGCAGTTCTTC
-	-	TRBJ2-2	TRBV9	CASSVGGGTGELFF	TGTGCCAGCAGCGTTGGCGGCGGGACCGGGGAGCTGTTTTTT
-	-	TRBJ2-3	TRBV5-5	CASSLEAVETDTQYF	TGTGCCAGCAGCTTGGAAGCAGTCGAGACAGATACGCAGTATTTT
-	-	TRBJ2-5	TRBV7-9	CASSPTSSAQETQYF	TGTGCCAGCAGCCCAACCTCTAGCGCCCAAGAGACCCAGTACTTC
-	-	TRBJ2-7	TRBV7-9	CASSLRETIYEQYF	TGTGCCAGCAGCTTAAGAGAAACAATCTACGAGCAGTACTTC
-	-	TRBJ2-1	TRBV2	CASTEGSGGEDNEQFF	TGTGCCAGCACCGAAGGTTCCGGGGGCGAGGACAATGAGCAGTTCTTC
TRBD2	-	TRBJ2-7	TRBV10-3	CAISPSGRGSSEQYF	TGTGCCATCAGCCCCTCGGGGCGCGGGAGTTCCGAGCAGTACTTC
-	-	TRBJ2-7	TRBV6-5	CASSKTSGAPYEQYF	TGTGCCAGCAGTAAAACTTCAGGGGCCCCCTACGAGCAGTACTTC
-	-	TRBJ1-4	TRBV9	CASSAYPLSFSTNEKLFF	TGTGCCAGCAGCGCTTACCCACTTAGCTTTTCAACTAATGAAAAACTGTTTTTT
TRBD2	-	TRBJ2-2	TRBV7-9	CASSFPKVAGGNTGELFF	TGTGCCAGCAGCTTTCCCAAAGTAGCGGGAGGGAACACCGGGGAGCTGTTTTTT
TRBD2	-	TRBJ2-4	TRBV7-2	CASCPTSGRGNIQYF	TGTGCCAGCTGCCCAACTAGCGGGAGAGGAAACATTCAGTACTTC
-	few	TRBJ2-5	TRBV2	CASSELVGSDQETQYF	TGTGCCAGCAGTGAATTGGTGGGCTCGGACCAAGAGACCCAGTACTTC
TRBD1	-	TRBJ2-7	TRBV19	CASSITQDRFYEQYF	TGTGCCAGTAGCATAACCCAGGACAGGTTCTACGAGCAGTACTTC
TRBD2	few	TRBJ2-3	TRBV6-6	CASSITGGFTDTQYF	TGTGCCAGCAGTATTACGGGGGGTTTCACAGATACGCAGTATTTT
TRBD2	-	TRBJ2-1	TRBV5-1	CASSPAGVGDEQFF	TGCGCCAGCAGCCCAGCGGGAGTAGGCGATGAGCAGTTCTTC
TRBD2	once	TRBJ2-1	TRBV29-1	CSVVSDGRNEQFF	TGCAGCGTTGTTTCAGACGGGAGGAATGAGCAGTTCTTC
TRBD1	-	TRBJ1-1	TRBV28	CASSLRGLGTEAFF	TGTGCCAGCAGCCTCAGGGGGCTTGGCACTGAAGCTTTCTTT
TRBD2	-	TRBJ2-3	TRBV29-1	CSVDASGSLADTQYF	TGCAGCGTTGATGCTAGCGGGAGTCTGGCAGATACGCAGTATTTT
TRBD2	-	TRBJ2-1	TRBV7-9	CASSPVAGGPYNEQFF	TGTGCCAGCAGCCCGGTAGCGGGAGGGCCCTACAATGAGCAGTTCTTC